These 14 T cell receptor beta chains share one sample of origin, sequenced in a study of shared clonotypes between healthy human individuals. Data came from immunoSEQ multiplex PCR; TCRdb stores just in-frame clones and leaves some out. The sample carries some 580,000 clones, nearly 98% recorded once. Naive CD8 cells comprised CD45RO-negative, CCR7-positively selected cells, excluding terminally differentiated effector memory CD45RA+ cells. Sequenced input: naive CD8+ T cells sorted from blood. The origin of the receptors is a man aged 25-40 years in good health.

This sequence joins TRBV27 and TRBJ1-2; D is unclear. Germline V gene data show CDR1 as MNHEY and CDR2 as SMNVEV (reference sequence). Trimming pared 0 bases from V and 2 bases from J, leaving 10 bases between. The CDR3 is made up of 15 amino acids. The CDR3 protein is CASSLSVADNYGYTF. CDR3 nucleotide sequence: TGTGCCAGCAGTTTATCAGTCGCGGACAACTATGGCTACACCTTC.

CDR3 sequence reads: CASSLSGTGTGYEQYF. The CDR3 DNA is TGTGCCAGCAGTTTATCCGGGACAGGGACGGGCTACGAGCAGTACTTC. The chain couples TRBV27 to TRBJ2-7, with TRBD1 identical over 9 bases. The CDR3 sequence is 16 residues long. Losses at the gene ends were 0 bases for V and 3 bases for J; bases not matched to a gene: 6. Germline loops: CDR1 MNHEY, CDR2 SMNVEV (reference sequence).

The CDR3 sequence: CASSQPSHEQFF. The CDR3 DNA follows: TGCGCCAGCAGCCAACCTAGCCATGAGCAGTTCTTC. The chain employs TRBV4-1 and TRBJ2-1, with D possibly TRBD2 on 5 matching bases. Germline-derived CDR1 and CDR2 are MGHRA and YSYEKL. V dropped 2 bases and J dropped 8 bases, with 7 bases sitting between them. This CDR3 spans 12 amino acids.

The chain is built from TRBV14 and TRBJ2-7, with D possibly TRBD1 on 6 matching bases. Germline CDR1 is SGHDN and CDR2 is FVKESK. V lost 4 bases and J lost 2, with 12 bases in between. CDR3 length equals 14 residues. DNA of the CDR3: TGTGCCAGCAGCCGTCAGGGGTCGACCTACGAGCAGTACTTC. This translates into CASSRQGSTYEQYF.

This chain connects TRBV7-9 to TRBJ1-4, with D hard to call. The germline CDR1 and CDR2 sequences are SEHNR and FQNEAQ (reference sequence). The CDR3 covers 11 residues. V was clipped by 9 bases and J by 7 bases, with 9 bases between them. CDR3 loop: CASDPVEKLFF. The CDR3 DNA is TGTGCCAGTGACCCGGTTGAAAAACTGTTTTTT.

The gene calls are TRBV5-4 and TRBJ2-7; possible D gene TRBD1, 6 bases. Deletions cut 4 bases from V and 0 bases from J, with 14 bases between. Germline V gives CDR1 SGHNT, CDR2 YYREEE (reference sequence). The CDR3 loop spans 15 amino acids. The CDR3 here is CASSGGHSSSYEQYF. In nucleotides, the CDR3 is TGTGCCAGCAGCGGGGGACACTCGAGCTCCTACGAGCAGTACTTC.

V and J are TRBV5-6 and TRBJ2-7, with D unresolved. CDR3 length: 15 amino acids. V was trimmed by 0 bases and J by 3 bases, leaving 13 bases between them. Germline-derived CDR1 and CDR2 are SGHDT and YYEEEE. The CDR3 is CASSLAGNPDYEQYF. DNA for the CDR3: TGTGCCAGCAGCTTGGCGGGTAATCCTGACTACGAGCAGTACTTC.

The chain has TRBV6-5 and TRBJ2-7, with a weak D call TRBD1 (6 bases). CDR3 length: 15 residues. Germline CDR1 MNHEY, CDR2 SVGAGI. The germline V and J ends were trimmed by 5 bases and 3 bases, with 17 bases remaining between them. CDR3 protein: CASSPNRVYLYEQYF. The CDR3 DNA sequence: TGTGCCAGCAGTCCGAACAGGGTTTACCTCTACGAGCAGTACTTC.

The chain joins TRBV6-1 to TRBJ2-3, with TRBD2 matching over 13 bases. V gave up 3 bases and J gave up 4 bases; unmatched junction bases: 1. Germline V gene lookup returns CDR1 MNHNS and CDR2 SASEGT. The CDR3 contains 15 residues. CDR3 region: CASSETSGRSDTQYF. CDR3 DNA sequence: TGTGCCAGCAGTGAGACTAGCGGGAGGTCAGATACGCAGTATTTT.

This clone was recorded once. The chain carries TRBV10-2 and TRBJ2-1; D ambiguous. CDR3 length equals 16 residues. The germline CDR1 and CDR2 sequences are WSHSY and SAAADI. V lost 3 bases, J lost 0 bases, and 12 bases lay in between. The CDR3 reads CASSDVLESSYNEQFF. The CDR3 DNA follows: TGCGCCAGCAGTGATGTTCTAGAGAGCTCCTACAATGAGCAGTTCTTC.

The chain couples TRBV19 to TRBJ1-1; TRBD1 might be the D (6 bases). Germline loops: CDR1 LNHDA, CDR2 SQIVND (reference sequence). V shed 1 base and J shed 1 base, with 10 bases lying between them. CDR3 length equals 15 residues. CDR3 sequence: CASSIGSRGNTEAFF. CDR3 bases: TGTGCCAGTAGTATAGGGTCCAGGGGGAACACTGAAGCTTTCTTT.

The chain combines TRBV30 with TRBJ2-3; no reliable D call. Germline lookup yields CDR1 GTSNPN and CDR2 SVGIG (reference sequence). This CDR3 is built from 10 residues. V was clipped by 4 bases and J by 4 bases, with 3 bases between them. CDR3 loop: CAWKADTQYF. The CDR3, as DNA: TGTGCCTGGAAAGCAGATACGCAGTATTTT.

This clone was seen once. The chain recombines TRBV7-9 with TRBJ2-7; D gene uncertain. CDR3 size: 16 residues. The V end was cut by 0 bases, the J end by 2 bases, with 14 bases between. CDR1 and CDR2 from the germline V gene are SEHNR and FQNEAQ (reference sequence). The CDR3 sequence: CASSLAPNHPPYEQYF. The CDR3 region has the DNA TGTGCCAGCAGCTTAGCGCCCAACCACCCCCCCTACGAGCAGTACTTC.

The CDR3 spells CSVETGEAYEQYF. As DNA, the CDR3 is TGCAGCGTTGAGACAGGGGAGGCTTACGAGCAGTACTTC. The genes are TRBV29-1 and TRBJ2-7, with 8 bases fitting TRBD1. This CDR3 spans 13 amino acids. With V trimmed by 3 bases and J by 4 bases, 5 bases remained unmatched. Germline loops: CDR1 SQVTM, CDR2 ANQGSEA.